This TCR beta chain was profiled in a study of CD8 T cells in Susac syndrome. Study in general: When their blood was taken, the Susac syndrome patients had either not yet had any therapy, were taking corticosteroids, or were taking intravenous immunoglobulin alone.

This clonotype is a singleton in its sample. The V and J ends lost 4 bases and 0 bases, in that order; junction bases with no gene match: 4. Per the germline V gene, CDR1 is SGHRS and CDR2 is YFSETQ. This CDR3 contains 16 residues. Reverse transcription used roughly 0.5 to 1 ug RNA and random hexamers. With immunoSEQ multiplex PCR, TCR beta CDR3 was amplified across 54 Vbeta and 13 Jbeta. TCRdb reanalysed the immunoSEQ multiplex PCR reads using MiXCR and keeps one entry per CDR3 protein. Of tens of thousands of distinct CDR3 sequences listed, 93% are singletons. Sequencing of TCR beta was carried out in blood CD8+ and CD4+ T cells.

The gene calls are TRBV5-1 and TRBJ2-5; TRBD1 matches at 12 bases. The receptor was isolated from a human donor with Susac syndrome. The sequenced sample consisted of CD4+ T cells from PBMCs. CDR3 sequence (DNA): TGCGCCAGCAGCCAGGGACAGGGGGCGTACCAAGAGACCCAGTACTTC. Amino acids: CASSQGQGAYQETQYF.